This T cell receptor beta chain was found in a study of blood T cells in healthy people across ages. Every sample had a minimum of 6.5 million PBMCs isolated. This clonotype was seen many times. In germline, CDR1 is ENHRY, CDR2 SYGVKD. Trimming stripped 1 base from V and 8 bases from J, with 8 bases between. This CDR3 has 12 residues. Then a second PCR, running roughly 7 to 11 cycles, was carried out with a sample-barcoded 5' primer and a J-beta primer mix. TCRdb reanalysed the 5' RACE reads using MiXCR and keeps one entry per CDR3 protein. This sample has around 1.1 million distinct CDR3 sequences, with around two fifths found just once.

Material: blood. V gene TRBV10-3 combines with J gene TRBJ1-2, with D unresolved. The sequence derives from a man between 18 and 35 years old in good health. CDR3 amino acids: CAISEWQAGYTF. As DNA, the CDR3 is TGTGCCATCAGTGAGTGGCAGGCCGGCTACACCTTC.